This TCR beta chain was sequenced for a study of T cells after yellow fever vaccination. General study findings and limits: Primary-vaccination clones mostly resurfaced post-booster (nearly 97% CD4, just under 90% CD8). Highly abundant clonotypes carried over from the bulk population could end up in FACS-sorted repertoires as contaminants. On re-exposure, the response was weaker but peaked faster, at day 5 versus 15.

Generation of TCR cDNA used 5'RACE template switching (which added a universal primer site and UMIs). One entry per CDR3 protein, called by TCRdb with MiXCR from the 5' RACE reads. The table lists a few hundred thousand distinct CDR3 sequences, roughly 10% of them singletons, with roughly 18% in the top ten. V lost 7 bases to trimming and J lost 2 bases, with 11 bases between them. The length of the CDR3 is 13 residues. Germline CDR1 MNHNS, CDR2 SASEGT. Of note for this clonotype: Its antigen remains unidentified.

The rearrangement links TRBV6-1 to TRBJ2-5, with D tentatively TRBD1 (6 bases). This TCR was sampled from a man between 18 and 29 years old who received the YFV17D yellow fever vaccine. The input for sequencing was PBMCs, taken on the day of the first yellow fever vaccination. CDR3 in DNA: TGTGCCAGCACCCTACAGGGTCAAGAGACCCAGTACTTC. It translates to CASTLQGQETQYF.